Reported below is one T cell receptor beta chain. This clonotype was counted between two and nine times. Which antigen it targets is not known. Qualities for individual bases were not recorded, and no much larger clone is one base off. The germline V end is reduced by 2 bases and the J end by 0 bases; junction bases left unmatched: 4. CDR1 and CDR2, per the germline V gene, are SGDLS and YYNGEE. The CDR3, from cysteine to phenylalanine, totals 18 residues. The read is trimmed to its CDR3 DNA, 54 bases read in frame from base 1. The sample's time point label is to be understood as: persistent/refractory GD, antithyroid drugs over 5 years with positive TRAb. For both TCR sequencing and RNA sequencing, RNA was extracted from PBMCs in TRIzol. The diagnosis of Graves' disease was made according to American Thyroid Association guidelines. Patients were recruited from an endocrinology department in Xi'an, China. Each patient gave 7.5 to 10 milliliters of peripheral blood, collected in an EDTA anticoagulant tube. PBMCs were isolated by Ficoll Paque Plus density gradient separation without further T cell sorting. An Agilent 2100 Bioanalyzer and agarose gel were used to check RNA quality, while a NanoDrop 2000 measured RNA concentration.

Library generation was performed with multiplex PCR. Sequencing relied on an Illumina HiSeq 4000. To build TCR beta libraries, CDR3 regions were amplified by Arm-PCR using iRepertoire HTBI primers. Before sequencing, the PCR products underwent gel purification. On the study's bioinformatics: Across samples, 55 to 80 TRBV and 14 TRBJ segments were identified and used for gene usage analysis of CDR3 amino acid clonotypes. COPE and FqMerger were used to merge the filtered high-quality paired reads into contigs. Contigs were aligned with BLAST to IMGT TRBV, TRBD and TRBJ reference genes, and CDR3 was defined per IMGT. Any clonotype with a frequency above 0.1% was counted as a highly expanded clone. Shannon entropy was used to measure repertoire diversity, and the Gini coefficient was used to measure V-J evenness. A clonotype was considered public if more than one individual shared it. TCRdb passed the public sequencing reads through fastp at Q25 and MiXCR, retaining productive beta sequences. Each entry merges the rows of one CDR3 protein and shows their most common DNA and genes. The V and J calls were determined by TCRdb, not by the authors. In this sample the table shows almost 350,000 distinct CDR3 sequences, about 20% of which occur a single time. Less than 30% of the sample is in the top ten clones.

This entry comes from a study of regulatory T cells in long-lasting Graves disease (dated by TCRdb to about 2021). About the study as a whole: Persistent Graves' disease was defined as persistently positive TSH receptor autoantibodies together with antithyroid drug treatment for over 5 years. Persistent Graves' disease patients were compared with newly diagnosed Graves' disease patients by peripheral blood TCR sequencing and RNA sequencing. The study took place in China and was registered as a clinical trial. A total of around 35 samples underwent TCR sequencing, from roughly 13 patients with persistent Graves' disease and around 20 patients with newly diagnosed Graves' disease. Persistent Graves' disease patients in the clinical cohort had taken antithyroid drugs for around 11 years on average.

Study-wide conclusions, independent of this receptor: Lower TCR Shannon entropy and fewer highly expanded clones were observed in persistent Graves' disease patients than in newly diagnosed patients, which suggested clonal expansion. Preferential use of TRBV28, TRBJ1-2 and TRBJ2-5 was observed in persistent disease, whereas TRBV20-1 and TRBJ2-1 were favored in newly diagnosed disease. A larger number of public clonotypes was shared among persistent patients (more than 2,500) than among newly diagnosed patients (around 870). As a limitation, the authors acknowledged that the small sample size may reduce accuracy. The study examined only peripheral blood because the primary lesion, thyroid tissue, could not be accessed. Sequencing and analysis were limited to the TCR beta chain.

The sequenced sample was peripheral blood mononuclear cells (PBMCs), obtained when the disease was refractory, from a patient treated with antithyroid drugs. This TCR was sampled from a female donor with Graves disease. This chain joins TRBV9 to TRBJ2-2; TRBD2 aligns with 13 central bases. The sequenced DNA is TGTGCCAGCAGCGTCAGAACTAGCGGGAGGGCGAACACCGGGGAGCTGTTTTTT. It encodes CASSVRTSGRANTGELFF.